The source of this T cell receptor (beta chain) is a study of technical replicates of blood from a few donors (dated by TCRdb to about 2017). Remarks on this clone: Its target antigen remains unknown. Qualities for individual bases were not recorded, and no much larger clone is one base off.

Library preparation was by the immunoSEQ multiplex PCR assay. This immuneACCESS table, as held by TCRdb, lists in-frame sequences with V and J called but not all clones. Of the missing ones, under half trace to an unresolved V gene in checked studies; the others have no known cause. This sample gives 99,000 or so clones in total; 95% of them show up just once. The ten largest clonotypes hold about 0.19% of the sample. The CDR3, cysteine through phenylalanine, is 12 amino acids long. The only DNA kept is the CDR3, 36 bases in frame from the first base. V and J are truncated by 3 bases and 14 bases respectively, leaving an intervening sequence of 15 bases. CDR1 SGHDN and CDR2 FVKESK are derived from the germline V gene.

The sequence was obtained from a human donor in good health. The specimen was T cells isolated from PBMCs. This sequence uses TRBV14 and TRBJ2-3, with a weak D call of TRBD2 (5 bases match). The base sequence is TGTGCCAGCAGCCACGGGATCCGGCCTCCGTATTTT. The translation is CASSHGIRPPYF.